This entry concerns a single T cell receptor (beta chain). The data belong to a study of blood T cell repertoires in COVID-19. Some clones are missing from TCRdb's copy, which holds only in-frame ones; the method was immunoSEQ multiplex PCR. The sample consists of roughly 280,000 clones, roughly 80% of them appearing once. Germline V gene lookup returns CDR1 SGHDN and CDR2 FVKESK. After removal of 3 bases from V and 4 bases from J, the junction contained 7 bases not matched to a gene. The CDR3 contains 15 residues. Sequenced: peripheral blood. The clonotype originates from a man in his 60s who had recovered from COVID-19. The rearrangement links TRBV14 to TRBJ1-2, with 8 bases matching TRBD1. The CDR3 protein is CASSQQGTGSYGYTF. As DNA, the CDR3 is TGTGCCAGCAGCCAGCAAGGGACAGGCTCCTATGGCTACACCTTC.